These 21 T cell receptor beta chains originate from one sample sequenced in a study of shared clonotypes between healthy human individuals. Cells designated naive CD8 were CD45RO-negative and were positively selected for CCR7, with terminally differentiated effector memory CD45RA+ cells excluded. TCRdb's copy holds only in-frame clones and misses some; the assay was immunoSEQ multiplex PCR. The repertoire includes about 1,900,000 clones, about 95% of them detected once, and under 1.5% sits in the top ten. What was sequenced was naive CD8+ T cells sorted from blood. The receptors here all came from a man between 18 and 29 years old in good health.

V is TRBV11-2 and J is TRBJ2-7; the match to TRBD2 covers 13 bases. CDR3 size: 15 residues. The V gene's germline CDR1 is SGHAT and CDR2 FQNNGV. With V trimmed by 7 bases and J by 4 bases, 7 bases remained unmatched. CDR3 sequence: CASTYGLAGVYEQYF. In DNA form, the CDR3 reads TGTGCCAGCACCTACGGACTAGCGGGAGTGTACGAGCAGTACTTC.

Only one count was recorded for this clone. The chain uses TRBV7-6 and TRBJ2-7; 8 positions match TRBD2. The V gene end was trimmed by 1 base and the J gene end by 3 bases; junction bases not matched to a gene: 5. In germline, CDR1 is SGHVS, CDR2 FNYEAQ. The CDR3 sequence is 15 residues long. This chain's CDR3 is CASSLGGGRFYEQYF. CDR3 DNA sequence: TGTGCCAGCAGCTTAGGCGGGGGGCGCTTCTACGAGCAGTACTTC.

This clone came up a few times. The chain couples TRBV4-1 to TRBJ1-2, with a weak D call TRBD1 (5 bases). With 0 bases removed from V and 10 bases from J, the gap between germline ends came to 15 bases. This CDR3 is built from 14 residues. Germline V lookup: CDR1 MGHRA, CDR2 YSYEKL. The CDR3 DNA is TGCGCCAGCAGCCAAGACCCAACAGGAGCTGACTACACCTTC. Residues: CASSQDPTGADYTF.

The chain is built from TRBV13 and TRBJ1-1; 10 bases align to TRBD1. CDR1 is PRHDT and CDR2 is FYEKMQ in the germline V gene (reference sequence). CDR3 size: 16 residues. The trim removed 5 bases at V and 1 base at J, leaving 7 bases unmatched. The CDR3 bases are TGTGCCAGCAGCGACAGGGGGCGGAGAGGGAACACTGAAGCTTTCTTT. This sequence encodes CASSDRGRRGNTEAFF.

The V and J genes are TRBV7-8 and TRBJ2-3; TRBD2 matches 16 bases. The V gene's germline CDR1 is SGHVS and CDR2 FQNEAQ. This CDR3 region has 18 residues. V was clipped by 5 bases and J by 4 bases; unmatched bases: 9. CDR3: CASSITGTSGGVADTQYF. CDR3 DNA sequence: TGTGCCAGCAGCATCACCGGGACTAGCGGGGGGGTCGCAGATACGCAGTATTTT.

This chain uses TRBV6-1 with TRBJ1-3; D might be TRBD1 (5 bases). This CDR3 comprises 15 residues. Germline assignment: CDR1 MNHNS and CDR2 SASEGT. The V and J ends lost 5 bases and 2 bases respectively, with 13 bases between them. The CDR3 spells CASSPRGTTGNTIYF. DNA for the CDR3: TGTGCCAGCAGTCCCAGAGGGACGACTGGAAACACCATATATTTT.

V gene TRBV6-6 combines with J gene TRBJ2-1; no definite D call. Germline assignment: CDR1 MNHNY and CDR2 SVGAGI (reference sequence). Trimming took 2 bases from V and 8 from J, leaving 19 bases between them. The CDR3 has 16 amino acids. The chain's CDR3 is CASSYGALGVTYEQFF. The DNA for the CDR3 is TGTGCCAGCAGTTACGGAGCGCTCGGTGTGACATATGAGCAGTTCTTC.

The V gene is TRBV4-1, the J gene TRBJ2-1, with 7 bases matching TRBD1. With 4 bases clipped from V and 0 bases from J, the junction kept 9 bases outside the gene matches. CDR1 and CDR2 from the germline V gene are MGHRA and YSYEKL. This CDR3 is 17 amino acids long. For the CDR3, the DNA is TGCGCCAGCAGCCTTAGAGAACAGGGGAGCTCCTACAATGAGCAGTTCTTC. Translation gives CASSLREQGSSYNEQFF.

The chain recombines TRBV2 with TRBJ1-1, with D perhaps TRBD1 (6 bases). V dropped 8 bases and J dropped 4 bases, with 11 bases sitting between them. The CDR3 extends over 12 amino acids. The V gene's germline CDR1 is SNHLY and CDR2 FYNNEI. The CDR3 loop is CASQDSPTEAFF. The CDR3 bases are TGTGCCAGCCAGGACAGCCCCACTGAAGCTTTCTTT.

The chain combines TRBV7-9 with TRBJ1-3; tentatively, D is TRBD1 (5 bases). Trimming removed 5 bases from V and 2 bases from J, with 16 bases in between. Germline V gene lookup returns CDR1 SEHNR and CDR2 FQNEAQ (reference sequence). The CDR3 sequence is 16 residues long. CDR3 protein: CASSGDLFGPGNTIYF. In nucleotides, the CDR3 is TGTGCCAGCAGCGGGGACTTATTCGGTCCTGGAAACACCATATATTTT.

CDR3 in amino acids: CASSYVLGGEQYF. The CDR3 DNA reads as TGTGCCAGCAGTTACGTTTTGGGAGGCGAGCAGTACTTC. The V call is TRBV6-5, the J call TRBJ2-7; D possibly corresponds to TRBD2 (6 bases). V shed 2 bases and J shed 6 bases, with 11 bases lying between them. Germline CDR1 reads MNHEY; CDR2 reads SVGAGI. The CDR3 totals 13 residues.

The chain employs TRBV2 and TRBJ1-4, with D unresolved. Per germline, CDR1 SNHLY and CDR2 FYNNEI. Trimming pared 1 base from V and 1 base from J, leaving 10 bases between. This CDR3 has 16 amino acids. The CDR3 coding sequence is TGTGCCAGCAGTGAAGAAAGGATGAGAACTAATGAAAAACTGTTTTTT. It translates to CASSEERMRTNEKLFF.

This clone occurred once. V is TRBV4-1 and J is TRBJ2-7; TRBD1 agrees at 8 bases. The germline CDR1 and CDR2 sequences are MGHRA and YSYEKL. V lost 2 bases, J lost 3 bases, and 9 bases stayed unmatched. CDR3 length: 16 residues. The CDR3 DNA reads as TGCGCCAGCAGCCAAAGGGGGGTGGGACAGGTCTACGAGCAGTACTTC. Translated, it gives CASSQRGVGQVYEQYF.

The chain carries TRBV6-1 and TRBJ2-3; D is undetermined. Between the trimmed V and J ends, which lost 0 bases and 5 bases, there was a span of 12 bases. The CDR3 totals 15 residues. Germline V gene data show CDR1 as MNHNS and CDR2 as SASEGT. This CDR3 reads CASSEAFILLDTQYF. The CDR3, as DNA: TGTGCCAGCAGTGAAGCGTTCATACTGTTAGATACGCAGTATTTT.

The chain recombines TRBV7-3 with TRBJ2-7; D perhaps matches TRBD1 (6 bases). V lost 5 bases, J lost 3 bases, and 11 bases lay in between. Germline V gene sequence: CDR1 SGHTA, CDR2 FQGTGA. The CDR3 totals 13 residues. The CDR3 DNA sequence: TGTGCCAGCAGCATCGACAGGAGCTACGAGCAGTACTTC. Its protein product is CASSIDRSYEQYF.

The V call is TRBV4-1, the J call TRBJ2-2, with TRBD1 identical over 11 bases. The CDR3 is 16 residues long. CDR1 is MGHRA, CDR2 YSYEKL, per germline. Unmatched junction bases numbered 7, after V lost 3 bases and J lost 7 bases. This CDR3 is CASSQTGQGAGGELFF. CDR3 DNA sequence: TGCGCCAGCAGCCAGACAGGACAGGGGGCCGGCGGGGAGCTGTTTTTT.

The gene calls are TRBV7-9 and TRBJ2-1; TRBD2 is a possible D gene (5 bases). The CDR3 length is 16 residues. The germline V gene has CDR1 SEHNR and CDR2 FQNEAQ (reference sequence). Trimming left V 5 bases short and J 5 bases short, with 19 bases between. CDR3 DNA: TGTGCCAGCAGCCAATCGGGGTGGGCAAAGCACAATGAGCAGTTCTTC. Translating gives CASSQSGWAKHNEQFF.

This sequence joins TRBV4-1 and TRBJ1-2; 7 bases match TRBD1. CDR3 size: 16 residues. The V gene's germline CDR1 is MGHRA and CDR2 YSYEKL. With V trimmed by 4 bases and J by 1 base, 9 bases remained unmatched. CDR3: CASSPRTGSFNYGYTF. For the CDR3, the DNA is TGCGCCAGCAGCCCGCGGACAGGTTCTTTTAACTATGGCTACACCTTC.

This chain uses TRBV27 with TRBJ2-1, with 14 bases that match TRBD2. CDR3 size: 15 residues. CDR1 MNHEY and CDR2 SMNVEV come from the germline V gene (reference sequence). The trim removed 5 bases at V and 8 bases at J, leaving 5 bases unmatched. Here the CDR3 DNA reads TGTGCCAGCAGTAAAGGGACTAGCGGGAGTGATGAGCAGTTCTTC. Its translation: CASSKGTSGSDEQFF.

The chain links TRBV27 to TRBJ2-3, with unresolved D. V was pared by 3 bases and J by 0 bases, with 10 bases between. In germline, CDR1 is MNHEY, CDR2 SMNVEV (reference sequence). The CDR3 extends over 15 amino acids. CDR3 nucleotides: TGTGCCAGCAGTTTCAGAGCGTTCAGCACAGATACGCAGTATTTT. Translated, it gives CASSFRAFSTDTQYF.

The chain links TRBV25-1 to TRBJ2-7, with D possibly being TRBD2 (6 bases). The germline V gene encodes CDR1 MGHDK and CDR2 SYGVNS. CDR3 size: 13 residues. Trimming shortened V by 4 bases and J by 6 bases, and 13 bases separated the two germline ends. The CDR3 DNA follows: TGTGCCAGCAGTGTGGAGGGGACCGGCGAGCAGTACTTC. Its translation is CASSVEGTGEQYF.